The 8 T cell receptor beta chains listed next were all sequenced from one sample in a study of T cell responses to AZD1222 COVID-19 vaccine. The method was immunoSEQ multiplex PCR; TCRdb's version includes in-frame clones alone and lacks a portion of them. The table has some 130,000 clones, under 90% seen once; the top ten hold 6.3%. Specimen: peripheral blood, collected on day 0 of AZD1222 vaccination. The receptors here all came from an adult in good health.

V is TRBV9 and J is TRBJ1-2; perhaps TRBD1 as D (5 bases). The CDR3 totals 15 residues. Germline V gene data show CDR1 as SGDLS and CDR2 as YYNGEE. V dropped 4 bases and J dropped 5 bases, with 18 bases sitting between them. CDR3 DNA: TGTGCCAGCAGCTCGCGTTCGGGGGGAGCATATGGCTACACCTTC. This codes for CASSSRSGGAYGYTF.

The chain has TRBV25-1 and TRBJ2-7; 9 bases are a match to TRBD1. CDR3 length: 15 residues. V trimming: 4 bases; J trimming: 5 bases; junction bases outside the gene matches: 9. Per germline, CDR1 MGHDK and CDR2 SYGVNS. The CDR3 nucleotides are TGTGCCAGCAGTGCGCCGGGACAGGGTAACCACGAGCAGTACTTC. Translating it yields CASSAPGQGNHEQYF.

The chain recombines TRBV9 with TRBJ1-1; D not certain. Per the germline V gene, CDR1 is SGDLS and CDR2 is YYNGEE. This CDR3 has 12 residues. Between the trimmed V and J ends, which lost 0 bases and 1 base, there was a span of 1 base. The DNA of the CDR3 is TGTGCCAGCAGCGTAGCGAACACTGAAGCTTTCTTT. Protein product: CASSVANTEAFF.

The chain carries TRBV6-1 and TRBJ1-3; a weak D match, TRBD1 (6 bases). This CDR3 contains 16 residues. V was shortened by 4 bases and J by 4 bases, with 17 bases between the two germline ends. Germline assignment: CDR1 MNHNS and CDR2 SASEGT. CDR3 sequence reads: CASSGWGQLGGNTIYF. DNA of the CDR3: TGTGCCAGCAGTGGTTGGGGGCAATTGGGAGGAAACACCATATATTTT.

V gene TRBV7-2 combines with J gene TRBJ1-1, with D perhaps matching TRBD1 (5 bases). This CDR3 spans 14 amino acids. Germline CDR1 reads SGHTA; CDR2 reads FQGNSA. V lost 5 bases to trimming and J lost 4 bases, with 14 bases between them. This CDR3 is CASSPGRVITEAFF. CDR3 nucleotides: TGTGCCAGCAGCCCGGGGCGTGTGATCACTGAAGCTTTCTTT. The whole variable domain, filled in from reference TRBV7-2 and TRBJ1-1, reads GAGVSQSPSNKVTEKGKDVELRCDPISGHTALYWYRQSLGQGLEFLIYFQGNSAPDKSGLPSDRFSAERTGGSVSTLTIQRTQQEDSAVYLCASSPGRVITEAFFGQGTRLTVV.

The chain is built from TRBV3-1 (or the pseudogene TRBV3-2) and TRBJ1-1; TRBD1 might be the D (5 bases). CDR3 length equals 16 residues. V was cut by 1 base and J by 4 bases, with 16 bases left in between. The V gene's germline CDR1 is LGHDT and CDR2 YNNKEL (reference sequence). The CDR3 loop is CASSQVAGNSITEAFF. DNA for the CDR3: TGTGCCAGCAGCCAAGTGGCAGGGAATAGTATCACTGAAGCTTTCTTT.

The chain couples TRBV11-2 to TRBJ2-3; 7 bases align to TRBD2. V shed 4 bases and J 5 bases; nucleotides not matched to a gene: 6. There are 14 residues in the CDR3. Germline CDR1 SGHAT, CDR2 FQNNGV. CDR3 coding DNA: TGTGCCAGCAGCTCCGACCCGGGGGGAGATACGCAGTATTTT. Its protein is CASSSDPGGDTQYF.

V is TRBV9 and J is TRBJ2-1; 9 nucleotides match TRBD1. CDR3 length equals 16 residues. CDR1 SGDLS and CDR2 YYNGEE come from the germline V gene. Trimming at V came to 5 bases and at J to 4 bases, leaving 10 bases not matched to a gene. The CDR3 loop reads CASSITGTGLYNEQFF. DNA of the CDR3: TGTGCCAGCAGTATCACCGGGACAGGGTTATACAATGAGCAGTTCTTC. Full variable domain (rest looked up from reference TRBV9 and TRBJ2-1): DSGVTQTPKHLITATGQRVTLRCSPRSGDLSVYWYQQSLDQGLQFLIQYYNGEERAKGNILERFSAQQFPDLHSELNLSSLELGDSALYFCASSITGTGLYNEQFFGPGTRLTVL.